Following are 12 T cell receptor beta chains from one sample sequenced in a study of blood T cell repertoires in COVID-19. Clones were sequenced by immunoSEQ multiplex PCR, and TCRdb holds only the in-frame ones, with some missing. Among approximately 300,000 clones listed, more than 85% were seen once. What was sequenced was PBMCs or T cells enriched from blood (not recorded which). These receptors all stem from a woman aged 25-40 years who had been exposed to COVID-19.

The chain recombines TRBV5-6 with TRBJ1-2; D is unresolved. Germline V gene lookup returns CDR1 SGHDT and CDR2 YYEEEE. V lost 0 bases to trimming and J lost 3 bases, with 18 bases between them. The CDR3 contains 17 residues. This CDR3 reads CASSLGSPDGAHYGYTF. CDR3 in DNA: TGTGCCAGCAGCTTGGGATCCCCAGATGGAGCACACTATGGCTACACCTTC. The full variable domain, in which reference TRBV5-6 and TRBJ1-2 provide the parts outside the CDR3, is DAGVTQSPTHLIKTRGQQVTLRCSPKSGHDTVSWYQQALGQGPQFIFQYYEEEERQRGNFPDRFSGHQFPNYSSELNVNALLLGDSALYLCASSLGSPDGAHYGYTFGSGTRLTVV.

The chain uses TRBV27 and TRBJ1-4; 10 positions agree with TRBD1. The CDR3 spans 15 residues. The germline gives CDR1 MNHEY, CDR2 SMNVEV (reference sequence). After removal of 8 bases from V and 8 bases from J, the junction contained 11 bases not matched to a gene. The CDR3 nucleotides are TGTGCCAGCTGCTCTTACCGGGACAGGGGCGAAAAACTGTTTTTT. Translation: CASCSYRDRGEKLFF.

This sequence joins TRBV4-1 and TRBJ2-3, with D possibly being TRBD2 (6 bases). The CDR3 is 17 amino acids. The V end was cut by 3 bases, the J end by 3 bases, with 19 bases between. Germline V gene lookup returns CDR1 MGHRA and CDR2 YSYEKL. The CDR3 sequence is CASSHPRISGTTDTQYF. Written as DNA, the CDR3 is TGCGCCAGCAGCCACCCCCGTATTAGCGGAACGACAGATACGCAGTATTTT.

In nucleotides, the CDR3 is TGTGCCAGCATTGTGCTGGGGGGCACTGAAGCTTTCTTT. As protein: CASIVLGGTEAFF. The V and J genes are TRBV2 and TRBJ1-1, with TRBD1 as a possible D gene (5 bases). Germline V gives CDR1 SNHLY, CDR2 FYNNEI. V lost 7 bases to trimming and J lost 4 bases, with 13 bases between them. The CDR3 runs 13 residues.

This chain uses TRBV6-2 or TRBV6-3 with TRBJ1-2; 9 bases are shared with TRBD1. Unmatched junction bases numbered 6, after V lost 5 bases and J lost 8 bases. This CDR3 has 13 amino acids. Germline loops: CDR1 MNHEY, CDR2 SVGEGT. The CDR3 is CASSKQGARGYTF. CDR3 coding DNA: TGTGCCAGCAGTAAACAGGGGGCGAGGGGCTACACCTTC.

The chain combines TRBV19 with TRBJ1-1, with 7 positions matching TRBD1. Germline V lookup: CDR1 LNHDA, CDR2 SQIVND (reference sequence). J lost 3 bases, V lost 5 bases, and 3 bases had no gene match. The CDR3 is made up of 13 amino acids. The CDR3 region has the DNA TGTGCCAGTAGTCCCCAGGGGGACACTGAAGCTTTCTTT. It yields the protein CASSPQGDTEAFF.

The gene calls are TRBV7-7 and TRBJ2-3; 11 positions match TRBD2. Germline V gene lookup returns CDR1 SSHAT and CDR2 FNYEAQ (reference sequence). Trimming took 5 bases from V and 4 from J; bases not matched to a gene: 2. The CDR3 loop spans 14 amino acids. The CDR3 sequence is CASSPGLAADTQYF. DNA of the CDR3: TGTGCCAGCAGCCCGGGACTAGCGGCAGATACGCAGTATTTT. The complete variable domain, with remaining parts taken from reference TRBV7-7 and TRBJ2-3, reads GAGVSQSPRYKVTKRGQDVTLRCDPISSHATLYWYQQALGQGPEFLTYFNYEAQPDKSGLPSDRFSAERPEGSISTLTIQRTEQRDSAMYRCASSPGLAADTQYFGPGTRLTVL.

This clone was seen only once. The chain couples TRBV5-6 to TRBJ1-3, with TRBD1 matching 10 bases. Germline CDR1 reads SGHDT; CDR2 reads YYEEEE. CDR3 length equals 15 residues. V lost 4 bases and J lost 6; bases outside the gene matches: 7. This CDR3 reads CASSRTGGKENTIYF. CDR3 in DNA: TGTGCCAGCAGCCGGACAGGGGGGAAGGAAAACACCATATATTTT.

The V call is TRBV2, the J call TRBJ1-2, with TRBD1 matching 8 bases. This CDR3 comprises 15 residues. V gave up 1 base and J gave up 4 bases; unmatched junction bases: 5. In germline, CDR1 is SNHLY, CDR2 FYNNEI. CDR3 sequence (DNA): TGTGCCAGCAGTGAAGTCAAACAGGGGGTCTATGGCTACACCTTC. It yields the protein CASSEVKQGVYGYTF. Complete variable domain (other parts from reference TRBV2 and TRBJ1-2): EPEVTQTPSHQVTQMGQEVILRCVPISNHLYFYWYRQILGQKVEFLVSFYNNEISEKSEIFDDQFSVERPDGSNFTLKIRSTKLEDSAMYFCASSEVKQGVYGYTFGSGTRLTVV.

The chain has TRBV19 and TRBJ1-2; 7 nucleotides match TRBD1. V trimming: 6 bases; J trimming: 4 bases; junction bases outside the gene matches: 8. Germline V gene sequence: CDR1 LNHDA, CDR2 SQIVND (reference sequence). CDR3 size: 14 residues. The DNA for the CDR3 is TGTGCCAGTAGCCAACCGGGACAGACCTATGGCTACACCTTC. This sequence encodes CASSQPGQTYGYTF.

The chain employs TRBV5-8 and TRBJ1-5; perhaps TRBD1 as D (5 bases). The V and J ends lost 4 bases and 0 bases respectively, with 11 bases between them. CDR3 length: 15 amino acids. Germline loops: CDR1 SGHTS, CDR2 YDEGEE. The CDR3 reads CASSVGTHSNQPQHF. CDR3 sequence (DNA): TGTGCCAGCAGCGTCGGGACTCATAGCAATCAGCCCCAGCATTTT.

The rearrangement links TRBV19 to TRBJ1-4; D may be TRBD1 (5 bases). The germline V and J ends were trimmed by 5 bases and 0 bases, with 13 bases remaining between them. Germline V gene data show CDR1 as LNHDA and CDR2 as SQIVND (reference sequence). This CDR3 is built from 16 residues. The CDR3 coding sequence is TGTGCCAGTAGTGTGGCCCTAGGGGCAACTAATGAAAAACTGTTTTTT. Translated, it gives CASSVALGATNEKLFF. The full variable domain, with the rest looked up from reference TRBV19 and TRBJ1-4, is DGGITQSPKYLFRKEGQNVTLSCEQNLNHDAMYWYRQDPGQGLRLIYYSQIVNDFQKGDIAEGYSVSREKKESFPLTVTSAQKNPTAFYLCASSVALGATNEKLFFGSGTQLSVL.